This T cell receptor beta chain was sequenced in a study of blood T cell repertoires in COVID-19. J gave up 8 bases and V 6 bases, and 4 bases lay outside the gene matches. Germline V CDR1 and CDR2: LNHDA, SQIVND (reference sequence). This CDR3 has 14 residues. The table came from immunoSEQ multiplex PCR; TCRdb's copy has only in-frame clones and leaves some out. The data contain around 140,000 clones, roughly 87% of them seen just once; the ten biggest clones take up 1.8%. The rearrangement links TRBV19 to TRBJ2-1; TRBD2 aligns across 13 bases. The specimen sequenced was peripheral blood. This clonotype originated in a man between 65 and 80 years old with acute or convalescent COVID-19. CDR3 nucleotide sequence: TGTGCCAGTAGACGGACTAGCGGGAGTGATGAGCAGTTCTTC. It specifies CASRRTSGSDEQFF. Complete variable domain (other parts from reference TRBV19 and TRBJ2-1): DGGITQSPKYLFRKEGQNVTLSCEQNLNHDAMYWYRQDPGQGLRLIYYSQIVNDFQKGDIAEGYSVSREKKESFPLTVTSAQKNPTAFYLCASRRTSGSDEQFFGPGTRLTVL.